The rows below give T cell receptor beta chains drawn from one sample of a study of blood T cells in healthy people across ages. TCRdb recomputed calls from the 5' RACE reads with MiXCR, one row per CDR3 protein. The repertoire includes some 1,800,000 distinct CDR3 sequences, roughly two fifths of them detected once, and 20% to 25% sits in the top ten. The sample was blood. These receptors were obtained from a human donor in good health. CDR3s include the opening cysteine and the closing phenylalanine or tryptophan. A D gene is named only where the DNA matches it firmly. Size is omitted from some rows. Given values are once, few, many or a class for expanded clones.

>TRBV7-2|TRBJ2-7|TRBD1|NA
TGTGCCAGCAGCTCGGGACAGGGCCAGCGGGGCTGCTACGAGCAGTACTTC
CASSSGQGQRGCYEQYF
>TRBV28|TRBJ1-5|NA|NA
TGTGCCAGCAGTTTCCAGGGCTTAAATCAGCCCCAGCATTTT
CASSFQGLNQPQHF
>TRBV4-1|TRBJ2-7|TRBD1|NA
TGCGCCAGCAGCCAACGGGGACAGGGCCCTCGCGACGAGCAGTACTTC
CASSQRGQGPRDEQYF
>TRBV5-5|TRBJ1-5|NA|NA
TGTGCCAGCAGCTGGATTGAAGGGAATCAGCCCCAGCATTTT
CASSWIEGNQPQHF
>TRBV29-1|TRBJ2-7|NA|many
TGCAGCGTTGGGCTTAACTACCACGAGCAGTACTTC
CSVGLNYHEQYF
>TRBV6-2/TRBV6-3|TRBJ2-5|TRBD2|NA
TGTGCCAGCAGTCACCCCTACCGAGCGGGAGGGACCCAGTACTTC
CASSHPYRAGGTQYF
>TRBV29-1|TRBJ2-1|NA|few
TGCAGCGTTGAGGGACTGGGGGGCGATGAGCAGTTCTTC
CSVEGLGGDEQFF
>TRBV30|TRBJ1-2|NA|NA
TGTGCCTGGAACCTACTCAAGGGATTTGGCTACACCTTC
CAWNLLKGFGYTF
>TRBV11-2|TRBJ2-5|TRBD1|NA
TGTGCCAGCACCCGAGGGGGCATGAGAGGAGAGACCCAGTACTTC
CASTRGGMRGETQYF
>TRBV28|TRBJ1-1|NA|NA
TGTGCCAGCTTGGACCTTTGGATAGGCACTGAAGCTTTCTTT
CASLDLWIGTEAFF
>TRBV13|TRBJ2-3|NA|NA
TGTGCCAGCAGCTTTGGAGTGACTAGCACAGATACGCAGTATTTT
CASSFGVTSTDTQYF
>TRBV6-2/TRBV6-3|TRBJ2-1|NA|NA
TGTGCCAGCAGTACTTCTTCCCAGGGACAGTTCTTC
CASSTSSQGQFF
>TRBV4-3|TRBJ1-2|NA|NA
TGCGCCAGCAGCCAAGCCCGGAGCTACTATGGCTACACCTTC
CASSQARSYYGYTF
>TRBV13|TRBJ1-2|NA|NA
TGTGCCAGCAGCTTAGACCTGGATGGCTACACCTTC
CASSLDLDGYTF
>TRBV5-1|TRBJ1-2|NA|NA
TGCGCCAGCAGCTTGGTGCGGGGTAATCATGGCTACACCTTC
CASSLVRGNHGYTF
>TRBV6-6|TRBJ1-2|TRBD1|NA
TGTGCCAGCAGTCCCGACAGGGCCACCAACCTCCTATATGGCTACACCTTC
CASSPDRATNLLYGYTF
>TRBV21-1|TRBJ1-2|NA|few
TGTGCCAGCAGCACCCGGCAGGGACAGGGGTATGGCTACACCTTC
CASSTRQGQGYGYTF
>TRBV20-1|TRBJ2-1|TRBD2|few
TGCAGTGCCCCGGTTGGGGGACTAGCGGGGTACAATGAGCAGTTCTTC
CSAPVGGLAGYNEQFF
>TRBV12-3/TRBV12-4|TRBJ2-7|TRBD1|NA
TGTGCCAGCAGTCCACAGGGGTCCGAGCAGTACTTC
CASSPQGSEQYF
>TRBV24-1|TRBJ2-2|NA|NA
TGTGCCACCAGTGATAGGACAGAATACGCCGGGGAGCTGTTTTTT
CATSDRTEYAGELFF
>TRBV5-1|TRBJ2-1|TRBD1|NA
TGCGCCAGCAGCCAAGGACAGGGGGCGCGTCTGGTGTTCTTC
CASSQGQGARLVFF
>TRBV3-1|TRBJ1-2|NA|few
TGTGCCAGCAGTCATCCAGGGCCCTATGGCTACACCTTC
CASSHPGPYGYTF
>TRBV5-1|TRBJ2-1|NA|NA
TGCGCCAGCAGCAGCCAGGATCGGTCGTCCTACAATGAGCAGTTCTTC
CASSSQDRSSYNEQFF
>TRBV7-2|TRBJ2-4|NA|once
TGTGCCAGCAGCTTAGAGGCCCGAGGGTGGACGCAGTACTTC
CASSLEARGWTQYF
>TRBV12-3/TRBV12-4|TRBJ2-5|TRBD2|few
TGTGCCAGCAGTTCCGGGACTAGAGAGACCCAGTACTTC
CASSSGTRETQYF
>TRBV12-3/TRBV12-4|TRBJ1-2|NA|few
TGTGCCAGCAGCCTCCACCGAGATGGCTACACCTTC
CASSLHRDGYTF
>TRBV4-2|TRBJ1-2|TRBD1|once
TGTGCCAGCAGCACACAGGGGACGGAGGGCTACACCTTC
CASSTQGTEGYTF
>TRBV5-1|TRBJ2-1|TRBD2|few
TGCGCCAGCAGCGGTGATAGCGGGGGGGCCGAGAATGAGCAGTTCTTC
CASSGDSGGAENEQFF
>TRBV6-5|TRBJ1-2|NA|few
TGTGCCAGTCAGCTAGAGCCTAACTATGGCTACACCTTC
CASQLEPNYGYTF
>TRBV20-1|TRBJ1-2|NA|NA
TGCAGTGCTAGAGATCGTGTGCGAACAGGGTACTATGGCTACACCTTC
CSARDRVRTGYYGYTF
>TRBV7-6|TRBJ2-7|NA|few
TGTGCCAGCAGCTTAGGGGGTCGGGGGAGCTCCTACGAGCAGTACTTC
CASSLGGRGSSYEQYF
>TRBV12-3/TRBV12-4|TRBJ1-1|NA|NA
TGTGCCAGCAGTCCCCGACAGGCTGCCACTGAAGCTTTCTTT
CASSPRQAATEAFF
>TRBV7-7|TRBJ2-1|TRBD2|NA
TGTGCTAGCAGCCAACTAGCGGGGACCTACAATGAGCAGTTCTTC
CASSQLAGTYNEQFF
>TRBV20-1|TRBJ1-1|NA|few
TGCAGTGCTAGAGAGGGAGGTTCCCCCACTGAAGCTTTCTTT
CSAREGGSPTEAFF
>TRBV7-2|TRBJ2-5|TRBD1|NA
TGTGCCAGCAGCATCGGGACAGGGGCCTGGGAGCAGTACTTC
CASSIGTGAWEQYF